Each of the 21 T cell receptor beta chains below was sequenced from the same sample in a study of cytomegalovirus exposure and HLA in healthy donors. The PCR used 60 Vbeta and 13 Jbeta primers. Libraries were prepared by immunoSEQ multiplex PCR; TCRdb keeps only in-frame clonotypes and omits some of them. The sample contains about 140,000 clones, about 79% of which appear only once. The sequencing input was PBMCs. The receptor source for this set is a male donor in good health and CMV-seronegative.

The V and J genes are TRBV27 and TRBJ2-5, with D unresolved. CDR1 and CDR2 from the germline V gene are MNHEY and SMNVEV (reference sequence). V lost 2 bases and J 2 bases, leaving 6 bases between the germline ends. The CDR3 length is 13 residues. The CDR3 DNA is TGTGCCAGCAGTTTAACCCAGCAAGAGACCCAGTACTTC. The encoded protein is CASSLTQQETQYF.

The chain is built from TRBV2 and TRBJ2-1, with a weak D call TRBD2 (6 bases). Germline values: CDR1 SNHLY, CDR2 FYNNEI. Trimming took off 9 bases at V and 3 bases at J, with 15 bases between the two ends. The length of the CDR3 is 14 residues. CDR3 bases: TGTGCCAGAGGAGCCCCCGGGGGCTACAATGAGCAGTTCTTC. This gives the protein CARGAPGGYNEQFF.

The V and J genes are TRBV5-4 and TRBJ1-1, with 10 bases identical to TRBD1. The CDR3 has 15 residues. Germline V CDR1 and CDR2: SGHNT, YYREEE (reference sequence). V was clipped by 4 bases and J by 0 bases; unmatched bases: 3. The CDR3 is CASSPDRGLNTEAFF. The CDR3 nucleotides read TGTGCCAGCAGCCCCGACAGGGGGCTGAACACTGAAGCTTTCTTT. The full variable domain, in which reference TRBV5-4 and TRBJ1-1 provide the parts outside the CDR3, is ETGVTQSPTHLIKTRGQQVTLRCSSQSGHNTVSWYQQALGQGPQFIFQYYREEENGRGNFPPRFSGLQFPNYSSELNVNALELDDSALYLCASSPDRGLNTEAFFGQGTRLTVV.

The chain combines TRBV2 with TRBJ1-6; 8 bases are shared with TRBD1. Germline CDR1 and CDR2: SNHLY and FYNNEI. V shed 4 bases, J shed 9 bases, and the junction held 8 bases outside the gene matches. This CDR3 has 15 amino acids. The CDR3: CASSVLDRGSSPLHF. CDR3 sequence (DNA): TGTGCCAGCAGTGTCCTCGACAGGGGATCTTCACCCCTCCACTTT.

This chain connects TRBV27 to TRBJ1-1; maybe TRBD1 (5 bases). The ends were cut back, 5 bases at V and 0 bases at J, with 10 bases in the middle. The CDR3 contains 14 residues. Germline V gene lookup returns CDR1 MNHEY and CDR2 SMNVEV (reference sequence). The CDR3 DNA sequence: TGTGCCAGCAGTACAGACAGACTGAACACTGAAGCTTTCTTT. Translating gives CASSTDRLNTEAFF.

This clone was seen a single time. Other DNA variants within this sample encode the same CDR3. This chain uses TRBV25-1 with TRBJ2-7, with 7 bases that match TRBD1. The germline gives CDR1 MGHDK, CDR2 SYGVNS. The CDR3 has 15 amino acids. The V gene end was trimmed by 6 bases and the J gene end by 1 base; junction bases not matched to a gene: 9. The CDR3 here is CASSPTGYGSYEQYF. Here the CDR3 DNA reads TGTGCCAGCAGCCCGACAGGGTACGGTTCCTACGAGCAGTACTTC.

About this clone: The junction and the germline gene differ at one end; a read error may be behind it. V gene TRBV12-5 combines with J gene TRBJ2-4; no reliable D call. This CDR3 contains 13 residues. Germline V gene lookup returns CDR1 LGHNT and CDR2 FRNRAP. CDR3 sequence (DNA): TGTGCTAGTGGGTTGGTAGGAGTAAACATTCAGTACTTC. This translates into CASGLVGVNIQYF.

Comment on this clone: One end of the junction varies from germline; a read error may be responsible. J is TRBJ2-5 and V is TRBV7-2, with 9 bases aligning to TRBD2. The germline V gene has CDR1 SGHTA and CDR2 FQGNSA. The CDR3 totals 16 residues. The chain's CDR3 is CASSSSSGTSSGTPDF. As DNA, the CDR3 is TGTGCCAGCAGCTCGTCCTCCGGGACTAGCAGTGGAACCCCGGACTTC.

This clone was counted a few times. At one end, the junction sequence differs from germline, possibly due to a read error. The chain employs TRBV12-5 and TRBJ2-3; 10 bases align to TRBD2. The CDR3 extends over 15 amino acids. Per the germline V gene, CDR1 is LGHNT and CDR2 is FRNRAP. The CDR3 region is CASGLGTSGTHTQYF. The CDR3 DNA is TGTGCTAGTGGTTTGGGGACTAGCGGCACACATACGCAGTATTTT.

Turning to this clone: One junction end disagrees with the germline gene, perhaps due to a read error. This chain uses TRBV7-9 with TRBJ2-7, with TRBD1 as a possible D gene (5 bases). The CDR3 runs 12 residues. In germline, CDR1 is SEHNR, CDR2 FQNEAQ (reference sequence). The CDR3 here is CSSSSSRGEQYF. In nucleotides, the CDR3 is TGTTCCAGCAGCTCTTCTAGGGGCGAGCAGTACTTC. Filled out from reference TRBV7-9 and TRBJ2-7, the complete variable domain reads DTGVSQNPRHKITKRGQNVTFRCDPISEHNRLYWYRQTLGQGPEFLTYFQNEAQLEKSRLLSDRFSAERPKGSFSTLEIQRTEQGDSAMYLCSSSSSRGEQYFGPGTRLTVT.

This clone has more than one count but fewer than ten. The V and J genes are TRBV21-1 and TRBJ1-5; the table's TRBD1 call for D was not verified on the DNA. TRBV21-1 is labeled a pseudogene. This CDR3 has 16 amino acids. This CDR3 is CASSSSSDRGPQPQHF. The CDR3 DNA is TGTGCCAGCAGCTCCTCCTCCGACAGGGGGCCTCAGCCCCAGCATTTT.

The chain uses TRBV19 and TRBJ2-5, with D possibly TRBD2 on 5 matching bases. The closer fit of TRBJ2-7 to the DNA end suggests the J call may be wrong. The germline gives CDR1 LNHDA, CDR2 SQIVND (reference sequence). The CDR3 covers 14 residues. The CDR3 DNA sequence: TGTGCCAGTAGTATCGAGGGCACGGAGTACGAGCAGTACTTC. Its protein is CASSIEGTEYEQYF.

CDR3 residues: CASSIWTSGSSNEQFF. CDR3 nucleotide sequence: TGTGCCAGTAGTATTTGGACTAGCGGGAGTTCCAATGAGCAGTTCTTC. V gene TRBV19 combines with J gene TRBJ2-1; 13 nucleotides match TRBD2. The CDR3 sequence is 16 residues long. After removal of 3 bases from V and 6 bases from J, the junction contained 5 bases not matched to a gene. CDR1 is LNHDA, CDR2 SQIVND, per germline (reference sequence).

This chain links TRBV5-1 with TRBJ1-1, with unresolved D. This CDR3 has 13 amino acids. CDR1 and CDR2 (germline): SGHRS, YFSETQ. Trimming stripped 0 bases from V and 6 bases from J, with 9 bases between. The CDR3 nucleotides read TGCGCCAGCAGCTTGGGAGGGATCCCTGAAGCTTTCTTT. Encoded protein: CASSLGGIPEAFF.

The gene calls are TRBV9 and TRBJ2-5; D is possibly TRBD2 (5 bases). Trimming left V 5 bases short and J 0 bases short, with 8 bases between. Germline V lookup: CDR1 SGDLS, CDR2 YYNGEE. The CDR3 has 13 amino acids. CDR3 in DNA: TGTGCCAGCAGTAGGAGGTACCAAGAGACCCAGTACTTC. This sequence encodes CASSRRYQETQYF.

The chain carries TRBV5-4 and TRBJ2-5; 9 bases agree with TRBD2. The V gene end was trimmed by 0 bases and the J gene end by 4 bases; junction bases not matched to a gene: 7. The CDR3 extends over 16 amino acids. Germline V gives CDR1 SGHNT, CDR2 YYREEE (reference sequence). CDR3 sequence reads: CASSLAASGKVETQYF. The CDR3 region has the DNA TGTGCCAGCAGCTTGGCCGCTAGCGGGAAAGTAGAGACCCAGTACTTC.

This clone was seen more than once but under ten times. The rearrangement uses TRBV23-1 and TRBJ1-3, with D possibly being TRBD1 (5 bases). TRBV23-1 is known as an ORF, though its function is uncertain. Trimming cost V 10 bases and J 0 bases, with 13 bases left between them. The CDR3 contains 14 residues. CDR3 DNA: TGCGCCACCAGAGGGGCCGACTCTGGAAACACCATATATTTT. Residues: CATRGADSGNTIYF.

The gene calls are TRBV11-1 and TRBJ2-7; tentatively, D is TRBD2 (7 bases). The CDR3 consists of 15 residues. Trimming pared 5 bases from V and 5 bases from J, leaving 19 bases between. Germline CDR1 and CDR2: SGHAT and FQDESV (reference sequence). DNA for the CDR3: TGTGCCAGCAGCCCCCCAGGGAGGGGGAACAACGAGCAGTACTTC. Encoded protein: CASSPPGRGNNEQYF.

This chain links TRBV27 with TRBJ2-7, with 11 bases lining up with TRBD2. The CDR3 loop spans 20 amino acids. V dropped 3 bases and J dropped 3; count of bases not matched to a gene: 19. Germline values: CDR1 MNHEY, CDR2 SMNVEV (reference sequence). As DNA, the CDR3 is TGTGCCAGCAGTTTCCAGGTCCGGGGACTAGCGGACGGGACACACTACGAGCAGTACTTC. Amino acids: CASSFQVRGLADGTHYEQYF.

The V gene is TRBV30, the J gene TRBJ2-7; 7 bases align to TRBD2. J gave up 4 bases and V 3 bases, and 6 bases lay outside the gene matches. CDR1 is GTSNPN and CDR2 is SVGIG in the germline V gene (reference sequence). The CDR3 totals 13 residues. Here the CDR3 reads CAWREPGGYEQYF. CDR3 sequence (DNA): TGTGCCTGGAGGGAACCGGGGGGATACGAGCAGTACTTC.

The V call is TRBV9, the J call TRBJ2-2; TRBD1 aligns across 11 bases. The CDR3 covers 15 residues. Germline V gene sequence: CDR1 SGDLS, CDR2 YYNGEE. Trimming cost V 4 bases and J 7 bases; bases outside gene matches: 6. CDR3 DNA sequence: TGTGCCAGCAGCTGGACAGGGGGCATGGACGGGGAGCTGTTTTTT. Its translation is CASSWTGGMDGELFF.